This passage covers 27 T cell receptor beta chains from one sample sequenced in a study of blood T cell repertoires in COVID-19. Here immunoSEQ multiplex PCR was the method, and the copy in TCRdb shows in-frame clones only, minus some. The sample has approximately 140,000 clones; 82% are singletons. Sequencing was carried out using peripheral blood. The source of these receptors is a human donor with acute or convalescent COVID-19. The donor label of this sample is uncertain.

The CDR3 bases are TGTGCCAGCAGTCTAGGGGGTAGCGGGGTCACCGGGGAGCTGTTTTTT. It yields the protein CASSLGGSGVTGELFF. The chain has TRBV7-8 and TRBJ2-2, with 8 nucleotides matching TRBD2. The CDR3 consists of 16 residues. Germline CDR1 is SGHVS and CDR2 is FQNEAQ. The V gene end was trimmed by 6 bases and the J gene end by 4 bases; junction bases not matched to a gene: 10.

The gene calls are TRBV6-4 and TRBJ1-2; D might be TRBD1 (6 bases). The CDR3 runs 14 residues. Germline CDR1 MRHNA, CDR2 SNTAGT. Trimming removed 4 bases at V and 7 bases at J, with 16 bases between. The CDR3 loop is CASSVEQGAGGYTF. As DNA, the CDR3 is TGTGCCAGCAGTGTCGAACAGGGTGCCGGTGGCTACACCTTC.

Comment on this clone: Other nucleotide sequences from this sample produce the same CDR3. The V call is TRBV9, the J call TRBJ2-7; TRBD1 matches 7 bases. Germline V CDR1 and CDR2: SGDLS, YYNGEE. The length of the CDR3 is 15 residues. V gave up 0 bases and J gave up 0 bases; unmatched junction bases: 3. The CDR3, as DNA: TGTGCCAGCAGCGTAGGGCCAGGGGGCTCCTACGAGCAGTACTTC. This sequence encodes CASSVGPGGSYEQYF. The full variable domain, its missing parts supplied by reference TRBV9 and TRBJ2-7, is DSGVTQTPKHLITATGQRVTLRCSPRSGDLSVYWYQQSLDQGLQFLIQYYNGEERAKGNILERFSAQQFPDLHSELNLSSLELGDSALYFCASSVGPGGSYEQYFGPGTRLTVT.

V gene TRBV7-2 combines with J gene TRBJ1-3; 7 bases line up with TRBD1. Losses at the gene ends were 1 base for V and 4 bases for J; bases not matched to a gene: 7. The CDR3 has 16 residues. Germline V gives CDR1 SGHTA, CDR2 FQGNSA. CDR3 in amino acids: CASSLGITGAGNTIYF. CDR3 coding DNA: TGTGCCAGCAGCTTAGGTATAACAGGGGCAGGAAACACCATATATTTT.

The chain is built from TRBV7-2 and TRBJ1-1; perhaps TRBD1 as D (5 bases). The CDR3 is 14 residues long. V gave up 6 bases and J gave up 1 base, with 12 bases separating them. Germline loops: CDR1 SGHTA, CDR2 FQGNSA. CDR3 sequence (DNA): TGTGCCAGCAGTTGGGTAGGGGCGAACACTGAAGCTTTCTTT. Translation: CASSWVGANTEAFF.

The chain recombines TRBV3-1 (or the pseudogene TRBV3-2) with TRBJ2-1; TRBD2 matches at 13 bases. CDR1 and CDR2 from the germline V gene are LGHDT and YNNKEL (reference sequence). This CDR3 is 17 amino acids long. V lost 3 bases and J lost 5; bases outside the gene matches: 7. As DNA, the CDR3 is TGTGCCAGCAGCCATGCTCCCGGGACTAGCGGGAACAATGAGCAGTTCTTC. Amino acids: CASSHAPGTSGNNEQFF.

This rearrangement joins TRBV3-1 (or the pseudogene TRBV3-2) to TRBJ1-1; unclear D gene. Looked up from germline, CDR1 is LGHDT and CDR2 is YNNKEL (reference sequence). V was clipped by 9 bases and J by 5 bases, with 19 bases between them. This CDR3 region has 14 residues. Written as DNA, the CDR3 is TGTGCCAGTCTCCGGGGAGACACGAGGACTGAAGCTTTCTTT. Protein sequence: CASLRGDTRTEAFF.

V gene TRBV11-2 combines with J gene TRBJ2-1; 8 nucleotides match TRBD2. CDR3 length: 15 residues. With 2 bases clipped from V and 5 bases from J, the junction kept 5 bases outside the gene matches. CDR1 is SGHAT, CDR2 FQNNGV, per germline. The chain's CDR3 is CASSLTGGANNEQFF. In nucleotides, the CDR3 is TGTGCCAGCAGCTTAACCGGGGGGGCAAACAATGAGCAGTTCTTC.

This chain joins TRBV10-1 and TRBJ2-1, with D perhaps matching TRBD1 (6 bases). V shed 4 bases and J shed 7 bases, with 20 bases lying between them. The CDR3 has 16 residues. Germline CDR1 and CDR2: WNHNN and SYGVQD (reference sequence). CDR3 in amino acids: CASSGPGTTRENEQFF. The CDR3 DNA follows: TGCGCCAGCAGTGGGCCCGGGACAACACGGGAAAATGAGCAGTTCTTC.

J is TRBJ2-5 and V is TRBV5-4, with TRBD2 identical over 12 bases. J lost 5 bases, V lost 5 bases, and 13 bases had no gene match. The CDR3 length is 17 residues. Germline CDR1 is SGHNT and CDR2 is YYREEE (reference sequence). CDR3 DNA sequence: TGTGCCAGCAGTTCTGGACTAGCGGGGCCCCTGGGGGAGACCCAGTACTTC. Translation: CASSSGLAGPLGETQYF.

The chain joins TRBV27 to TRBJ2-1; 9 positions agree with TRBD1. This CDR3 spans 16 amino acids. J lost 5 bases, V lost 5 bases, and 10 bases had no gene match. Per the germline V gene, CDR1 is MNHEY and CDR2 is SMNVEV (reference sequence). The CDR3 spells CASSPRTGANHNEQFF. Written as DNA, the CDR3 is TGTGCCAGCAGTCCTCGGACAGGGGCAAACCACAATGAGCAGTTCTTC.

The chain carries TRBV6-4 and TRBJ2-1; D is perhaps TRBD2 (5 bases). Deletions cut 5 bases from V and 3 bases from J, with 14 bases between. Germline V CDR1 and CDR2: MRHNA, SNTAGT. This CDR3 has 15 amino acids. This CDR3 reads CASSSYGDGYNEQFF. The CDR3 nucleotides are TGTGCCAGCAGTTCTTACGGGGATGGCTACAATGAGCAGTTCTTC.

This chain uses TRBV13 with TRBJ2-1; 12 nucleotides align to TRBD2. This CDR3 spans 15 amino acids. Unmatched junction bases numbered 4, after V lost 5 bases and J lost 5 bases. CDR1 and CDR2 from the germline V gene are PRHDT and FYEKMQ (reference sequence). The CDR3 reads CASSTRTSGNNEQFF. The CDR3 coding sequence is TGTGCCAGCAGCACGAGGACTAGCGGGAACAATGAGCAGTTCTTC. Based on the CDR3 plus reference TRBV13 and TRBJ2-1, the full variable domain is AAGVIQSPRHLIKEKRETATLKCYPIPRHDTVYWYQQGPGQDPQFLISFYEKMQSDKGSIPDRFSAQQFSDYHSELNMSSLELGDSALYFCASSTRTSGNNEQFFGPGTRLTVL.

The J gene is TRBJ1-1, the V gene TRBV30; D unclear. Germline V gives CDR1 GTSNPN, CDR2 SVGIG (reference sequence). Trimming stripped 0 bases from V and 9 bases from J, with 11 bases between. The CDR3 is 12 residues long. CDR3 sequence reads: CAWSVLGYQAFF. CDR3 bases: TGTGCCTGGAGTGTACTAGGTTACCAAGCTTTCTTT.

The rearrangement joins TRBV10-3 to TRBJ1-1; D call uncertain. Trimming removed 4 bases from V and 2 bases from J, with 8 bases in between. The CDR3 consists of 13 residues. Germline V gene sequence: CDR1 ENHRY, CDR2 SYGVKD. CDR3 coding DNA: TGTGCCATCAGTGGACAATCCAACACTGAAGCTTTCTTT. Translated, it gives CAISGQSNTEAFF.

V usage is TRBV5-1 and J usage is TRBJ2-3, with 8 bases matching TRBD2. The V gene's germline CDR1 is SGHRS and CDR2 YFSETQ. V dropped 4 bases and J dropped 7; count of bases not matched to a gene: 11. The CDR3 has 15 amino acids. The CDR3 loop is CASSPLGGGTYTQYF. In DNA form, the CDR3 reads TGCGCCAGCAGCCCCCTGGGCGGGGGGACATATACGCAGTATTTT.

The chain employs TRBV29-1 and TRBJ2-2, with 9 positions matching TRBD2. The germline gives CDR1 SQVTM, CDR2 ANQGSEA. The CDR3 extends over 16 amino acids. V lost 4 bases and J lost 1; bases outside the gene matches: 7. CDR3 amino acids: CSVGPRSGGNTGELFF. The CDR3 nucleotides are TGCAGCGTTGGCCCTCGTAGCGGGGGGAACACCGGGGAGCTGTTTTTT.

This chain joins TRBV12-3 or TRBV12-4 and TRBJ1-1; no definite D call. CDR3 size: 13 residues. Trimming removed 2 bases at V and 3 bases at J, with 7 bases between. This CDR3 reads CASSLRQDTEAFF. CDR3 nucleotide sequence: TGTGCCAGCAGTTTACGGCAGGACACTGAAGCTTTCTTT.

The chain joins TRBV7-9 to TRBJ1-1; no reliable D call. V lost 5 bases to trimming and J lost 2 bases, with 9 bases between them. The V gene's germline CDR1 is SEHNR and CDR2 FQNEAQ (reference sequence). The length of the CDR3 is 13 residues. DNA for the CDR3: TGTGCCAGCAGCATGAACAGTAACACTGAAGCTTTCTTT. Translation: CASSMNSNTEAFF.

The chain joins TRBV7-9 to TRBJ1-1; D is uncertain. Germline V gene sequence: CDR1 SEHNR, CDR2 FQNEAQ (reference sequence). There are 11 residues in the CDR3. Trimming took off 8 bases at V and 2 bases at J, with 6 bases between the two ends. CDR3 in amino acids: CASQANTEAFF. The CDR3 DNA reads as TGTGCCAGCCAGGCTAACACTGAAGCTTTCTTT.

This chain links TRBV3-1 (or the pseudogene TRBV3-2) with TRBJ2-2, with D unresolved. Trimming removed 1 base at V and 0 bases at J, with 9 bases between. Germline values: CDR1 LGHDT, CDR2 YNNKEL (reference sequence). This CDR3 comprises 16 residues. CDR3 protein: CASSQGYSPNTGELFF. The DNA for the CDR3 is TGTGCCAGCAGCCAAGGGTACAGCCCGAACACCGGGGAGCTGTTTTTT.

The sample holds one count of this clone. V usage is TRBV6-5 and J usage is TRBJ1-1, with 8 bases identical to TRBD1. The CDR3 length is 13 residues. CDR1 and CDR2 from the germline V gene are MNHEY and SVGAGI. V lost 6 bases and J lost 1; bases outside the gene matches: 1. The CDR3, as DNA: TGTGCCAGCAGCGGACAGGGGAACACTGAAGCTTTCTTT. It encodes CASSGQGNTEAFF.

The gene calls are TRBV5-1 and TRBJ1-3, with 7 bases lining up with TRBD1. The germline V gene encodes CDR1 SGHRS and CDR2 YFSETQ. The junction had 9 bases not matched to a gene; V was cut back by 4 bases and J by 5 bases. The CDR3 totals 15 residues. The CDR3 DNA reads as TGCGCCAGCAGCATGATACCGGGACAGCGAAACACCATATATTTT. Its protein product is CASSMIPGQRNTIYF.

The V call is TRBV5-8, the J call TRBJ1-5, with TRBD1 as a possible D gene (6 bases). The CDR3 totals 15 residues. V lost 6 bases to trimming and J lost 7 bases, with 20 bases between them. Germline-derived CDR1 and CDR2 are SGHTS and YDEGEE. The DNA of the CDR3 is TGTGCCAGCAATCACCCCTCCCAGGGGAAGCAGCCCCAGCATTTT. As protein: CASNHPSQGKQPQHF.

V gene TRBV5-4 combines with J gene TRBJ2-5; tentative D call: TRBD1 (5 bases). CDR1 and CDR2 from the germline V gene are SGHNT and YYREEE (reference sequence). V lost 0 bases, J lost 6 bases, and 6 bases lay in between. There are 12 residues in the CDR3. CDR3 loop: CASSLEGQTQYF. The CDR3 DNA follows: TGTGCCAGCAGCTTGGAGGGGCAGACCCAGTACTTC.

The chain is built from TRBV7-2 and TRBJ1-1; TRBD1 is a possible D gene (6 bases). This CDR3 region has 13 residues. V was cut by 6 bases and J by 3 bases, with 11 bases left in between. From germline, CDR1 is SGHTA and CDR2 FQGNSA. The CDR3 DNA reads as TGTGCCAGCAGAAGCGGACAGTACACTGAAGCTTTCTTT. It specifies CASRSGQYTEAFF.

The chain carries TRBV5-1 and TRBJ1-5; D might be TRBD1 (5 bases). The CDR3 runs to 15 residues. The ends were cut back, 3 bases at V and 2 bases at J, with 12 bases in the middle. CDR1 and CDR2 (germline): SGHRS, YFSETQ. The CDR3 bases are TGCGCCAGCAGCTCGGCGGGGCTCGGCAATCAGCCCCAGCATTTT. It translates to CASSSAGLGNQPQHF.